A selection of T cell receptor beta chains follows, all from one sample in a study of vaccination effects on CD4 cells after COVID-19. Clones were sequenced by immunoSEQ multiplex PCR, and TCRdb holds only the in-frame ones, with some missing. This table holds 45,000 to 60,000 clones, 60% to 85% found once. Their specific antigens are unknown. The sample was CD4+ T cells from PBMCs cultured without peptide, taken before COVID-19 vaccination. The source of these receptors is a human donor who received a COVID-19 vaccine. The CDR3 runs from the conserved cysteine through the conserved F or W. The D gene is left open where the match is weak. Only some rows state a clone size, as once, few, many or a class for expanded clones.

D gene,clone size,V gene,J gene,CDR3 DNA,CDR3 protein
.,.,TRBV7-2,TRBJ2-3,TGTGCCAGCAGCTTACGTGGACTCACCCTCGTTGGTGATACGCAGTATTTT,CASSLRGLTLVGDTQYF
.,.,TRBV5-8,TRBJ1-2,TGTGCCAGCAGCTTCGACAGTAACTATGGCTACACCTTC,CASSFDSNYGYTF
.,once,TRBV18,TRBJ2-3,TGTGCCAGCTCACCTGGACAGATCACAGATACGCAGTATTTT,CASSPGQITDTQYF
.,few,TRBV10-2,TRBJ2-5,TGCGCCAGCAGTGTACGTGAGGGAACCCAGTACTTC,CASSVREGTQYF
.,.,TRBV2,TRBJ2-3,TGTGCCAGCAGTCTAATAACGACGGATGATACGCAGTATTTT,CASSLITTDDTQYF
.,.,TRBV28,TRBJ1-1,TGTGCCAGCAGTCAACCAGGGACGGGGAACACTGAAGCTTTCTTT,CASSQPGTGNTEAFF
.,once,TRBV9,TRBJ2-1,TGTGCCAGCAGCGTATTGCCGGCAGGCTCCTACAATGAGCAGTTCTTC,CASSVLPAGSYNEQFF
.,.,TRBV18,TRBJ1-4,TGTGCCAGCTCACCACAGGAGGCTAATGAAAAACTGTTTTTT,CASSPQEANEKLFF
.,.,TRBV11-1,TRBJ1-5,TGTGCCAGCAGCCTCGGGGGGTTCGGGCAGCCCCAGCATTTT,CASSLGGFGQPQHF
.,.,TRBV5-1,TRBJ2-5,TGCGCCAGCAGCTTGGACGAGACCCAGTACTTC,CASSLDETQYF
TRBD2,.,TRBV7-6,TRBJ2-5,TGTGCCAGCAGCTCCCAGCGGGGGTCTGAGACCCAGTACTTC,CASSSQRGSETQYF
TRBD2,.,TRBV9,TRBJ2-1,TGTGCCAGCAGCGAGGCCTTGGCGGGGGGCTCCTACAATGAGCAGTTCTTC,CASSEALAGGSYNEQFF
TRBD2,.,TRBV25-1,TRBJ2-2,TGTGCCAGCAGTCGGGGGGGGACCGGGGAGCTGTTTTTT,CASSRGGTGELFF
.,.,TRBV18,TRBJ1-1,TGTGCCAGCTCACCCGGCCGGGGGTCGCGAACTGAAGCTTTCTTT,CASSPGRGSRTEAFF
.,.,TRBV7-2,TRBJ2-5,TGTGCCAGCAGCTTAATACAAGAGACCCAGTACTTC,CASSLIQETQYF
.,.,TRBV19,TRBJ2-3,TGTGCCAGTAATCGGGTGGACGCGGATAGCACAGATACGCAGTATTTT,CASNRVDADSTDTQYF
TRBD1,.,TRBV24-1,TRBJ2-3,TGTGCCACCAGTGACCCGGGACAGGGTCCAGATACGCAGTATTTT,CATSDPGQGPDTQYF
.,.,TRBV11-2,TRBJ2-5,TGTGCCAGCACCATAAGGGGCAGGAAAGAGACCCAGTACTTC,CASTIRGRKETQYF
TRBD1,few,TRBV3-1/TRBV3-2,TRBJ1-2,TGTGCCAGCAGCCTACAGGGGGAGTATGGCTACACCTTC,CASSLQGEYGYTF
.,few,TRBV6-2/TRBV6-3,TRBJ1-5,TGTGCCAGCAGTTACAGCCTTGAGGGTCTCGGGAGCAATCAGCCCCAGCATTTT,CASSYSLEGLGSNQPQHF
.,few,TRBV5-1,TRBJ1-1,TGCGCCAGCGGTGGGACAACCGCAACTATGAGTACTGAAGCTTTCTTT,CASGGTTATMSTEAFF
.,.,TRBV27,TRBJ1-4,TGTGCCAGCAGTATTTACCGAGCAACTAATGAAAAACTGTTTTTT,CASSIYRATNEKLFF
.,.,TRBV7-2,TRBJ2-1,TGTGCCAGCAGCCTGGTGGCCTCGAATGAGCAGTTCTTC,CASSLVASNEQFF
.,.,TRBV7-2,TRBJ1-2,TGTGCCAGCAGCCCCGGTGGGGGTAACTATGGCTACACCTTC,CASSPGGGNYGYTF
.,.,TRBV6-5,TRBJ2-5,TGTGCCAGCAGCCCGAACTCGGGAGAGACCCAGTACTTC,CASSPNSGETQYF
.,.,TRBV18,TRBJ1-1,TGTGCCAGCTCACGCTCGTACAGGGACACTGAAGCTTTCTTT,CASSRSYRDTEAFF
.,.,TRBV27,TRBJ2-2,TGTGCCAGCAGTTTGGGGTTCACCGGGGAGCTGTTTTTT,CASSLGFTGELFF
.,.,TRBV11-1,TRBJ2-3,TGTGCCAGCAGCTTAGACCTGAGCACAGATACGCAGTATTTT,CASSLDLSTDTQYF
.,.,TRBV23-1,TRBJ2-2,TGCGCCAGCAGTCATTCTGGGCCGGGACAAAGGAACACCGGGGAGCTGTTTTTT,CASSHSGPGQRNTGELFF
.,many,TRBV6-2/TRBV6-3,TRBJ1-2,TGTGCCAGCAGTTACGGGCAGGCTCACTATGGCTACACCTTC,CASSYGQAHYGYTF
TRBD1,.,TRBV5-4,TRBJ2-2,TGTGCCAGCAGCTTGCTGTCCAGGGGGCGCAACACCGGGGAGCTGTTTTTT,CASSLLSRGRNTGELFF
.,.,TRBV15,TRBJ1-2,TGTGCCACCAGCAGAGCGCCGGGACCCAAAGGTGGCTACACCTTC,CATSRAPGPKGGYTF
TRBD1,.,TRBV18,TRBJ1-5,TGTGCCAGCTCAAGAGACAGGGGGCAACACCAGCCCCAGCATTTT,CASSRDRGQHQPQHF
.,.,TRBV7-7,TRBJ2-5,TGTGCCAGCAGCTTACCAGGCGGGACCCAGTACTTC,CASSLPGGTQYF
TRBD1,.,TRBV18,TRBJ1-4,TGTGCCAGCTCACGGGGACAGACTAATGAAAAACTGTTTTTT,CASSRGQTNEKLFF
.,.,TRBV5-1,TRBJ1-4,TGCGCCAGCAGCTTGAATGGCGCAACTAATGAAAAACTGTTTTTT,CASSLNGATNEKLFF